This T cell receptor beta chain was observed in a study of monozygotic twins with inflammatory bowel disease. Study-level points and caveats: Diversity of TCRbeta measured by inverse Simpson was lower in IBD patients than in healthy co-twins.

No T cells were sorted before total RNA was taken from whole blood. Every TCR library used approximately 3,700 ng of total RNA. The authors ran two nested PCRs of around 15 and 10 cycles on TCRalpha and TCRbeta cDNA. TCRdb re-called the 5' RACE reads and gives one entry per CDR3 protein, without DNA. Here the sample table reports around 230,000 distinct CDR3 sequences. The CDR3 loop spans 15 amino acids. Germline V gives CDR1 MGHRA, CDR2 YSYEKL. As concerns this clonotype: The target antigen is unknown.

The source is a human donor with ulcerative colitis or Crohn's disease, or a healthy co-twin of an affected twin (not recorded which). Material for sequencing was blood. The rearrangement uses TRBV4-1 and TRBJ1-2; TCRdb outputs TRBD1, but without DNA this stays unchecked. Here the CDR3 reads CASRPPGTANYGYTF.